The rows below give T cell receptor beta chains drawn from one sample of a study of response to subunit inactivated influenza vaccine. In TCRdb, the RT-PCR reads were re-called with MiXCR into one record per CDR3 protein. The table lists about 300,000 distinct CDR3 sequences, roughly 22% of them singletons, with about a tenth in the top ten. Sequences were derived from PBMCs from blood, sampled roughly 20 months after vaccination. Receptors were obtained from a man aged 50 to 69 who received an inactivated influenza vaccine. The CDR3 runs from the conserved cysteine through the conserved F or W. A D gene is named only where the DNA matches it firmly. A clone size is listed for some rows: how often the clone was seen (once, few, many), or a class if it is expanded.

clone_size: few
v_call: TRBV12-3/TRBV12-4
d_call: TRBD1
cdr3_length: 14
j_call: TRBJ1-3
cdr3_aa: CASTRGTVGNTIYF
cdr3_nt: TGTGCCAGCACCAGAGGGACAGTGGGAAACACCATATATTTT

clone_size: many
v_call: TRBV20-1
d_call: .
cdr3_length: 15
j_call: TRBJ1-5
cdr3_aa: CSARDVLTVNQPQHF
cdr3_nt: TGCAGTGCTAGAGATGTCTTGACAGTCAATCAGCCCCAGCATTTT

clone_size: .
v_call: TRBV12-3/TRBV12-4
d_call: TRBD1
cdr3_length: 14
j_call: TRBJ1-2
cdr3_aa: CASSIRRGNYGYTF
cdr3_nt: TGTGCCAGCAGTATCCGCAGGGGGAACTATGGCTACACCTTC

clone_size: few
v_call: TRBV4-2
d_call: TRBD2
cdr3_length: 15
j_call: TRBJ2-3
cdr3_aa: CASSQTGTSGITQYF
cdr3_nt: TGTGCCAGCAGCCAGACCGGGACTAGCGGGATTACGCAGTATTTT

clone_size: few
v_call: TRBV13
d_call: .
cdr3_length: 14
j_call: TRBJ2-2
cdr3_aa: CASNRGINTGELFF
cdr3_nt: TGTGCCAGCAACCGCGGGATTAACACCGGGGAGCTGTTTTTT

clone_size: few
v_call: TRBV10-2
d_call: .
cdr3_length: 13
j_call: TRBJ1-3
cdr3_aa: CASSEGTGNTIYF
cdr3_nt: TGCGCCAGCAGTGAAGGGACTGGAAACACCATATATTTT

clone_size: .
v_call: TRBV4-2
d_call: TRBD2
cdr3_length: 16
j_call: TRBJ2-3
cdr3_aa: CASSPTSGGYTDTQYF
cdr3_nt: TGTGCCAGCAGCCCGACTAGCGGGGGTTACACAGATACGCAGTATTTT

clone_size: many
v_call: TRBV7-9
d_call: TRBD1
cdr3_length: 14
j_call: TRBJ1-1
cdr3_aa: CASSLRAGGTEAFF
cdr3_nt: TGTGCCAGCAGCTTAAGAGCAGGGGGCACTGAAGCTTTCTTT

clone_size: few
v_call: TRBV6-2/TRBV6-3
d_call: .
cdr3_length: 12
j_call: TRBJ2-7
cdr3_aa: CASSSQYYEQYF
cdr3_nt: TGTGCCAGCAGTTCTCAGTACTACGAGCAGTACTTC

clone_size: .
v_call: TRBV12-3/TRBV12-4
d_call: TRBD1
cdr3_length: 16
j_call: TRBJ2-1
cdr3_aa: CASTLGTGSSYNEQFF
cdr3_nt: TGTGCCAGCACCCTCGGGACAGGCAGCTCCTACAATGAGCAGTTCTTC

clone_size: once
v_call: TRBV6-2/TRBV6-3
d_call: .
cdr3_length: 16
j_call: TRBJ2-3
cdr3_aa: CASSYLGREVADTQYF
cdr3_nt: TGTGCCAGCAGTTACCTAGGCCGTGAGGTCGCAGATACGCAGTATTTT

clone_size: few
v_call: TRBV13
d_call: TRBD1
cdr3_length: 13
j_call: TRBJ2-7
cdr3_aa: CASSSRDRVEQYF
cdr3_nt: TGTGCCAGCAGCTCCCGGGACAGGGTCGAGCAGTACTTC

clone_size: many
v_call: TRBV12-3/TRBV12-4
d_call: TRBD1
cdr3_length: 15
j_call: TRBJ1-2
cdr3_aa: CASSFSHGQAEGYTF
cdr3_nt: TGTGCCAGCAGTTTTTCCCATGGACAGGCGGAGGGCTACACCTTC

clone_size: .
v_call: TRBV9
d_call: TRBD1
cdr3_length: 15
j_call: TRBJ1-2
cdr3_aa: CASSQGTGKDYGYTF
cdr3_nt: TGTGCCAGCAGCCAAGGGACAGGGAAGGACTATGGCTACACCTTC

clone_size: .
v_call: TRBV5-4
d_call: TRBD1
cdr3_length: 15
j_call: TRBJ1-2
cdr3_aa: CASSLGQGVYYGYTF
cdr3_nt: TGTGCCAGCAGCTTGGGACAGGGGGTTTACTATGGCTACACCTTC

clone_size: .
v_call: TRBV6-1
d_call: .
cdr3_length: 14
j_call: TRBJ2-3
cdr3_aa: CASRPGFGTDTQYF
cdr3_nt: TGTGCCAGCAGACCGGGTTTCGGCACAGATACGCAGTATTTT

clone_size: few
v_call: TRBV12-3/TRBV12-4
d_call: .
cdr3_length: 15
j_call: TRBJ2-5
cdr3_aa: CASRSLRYQPETQYF
cdr3_nt: TGTGCCAGCAGATCACTCAGATACCAGCCGGAGACCCAGTACTTC

clone_size: .
v_call: TRBV18
d_call: .
cdr3_length: 14
j_call: TRBJ2-7
cdr3_aa: CASSPKGFDYEQYF
cdr3_nt: TGTGCCAGCTCACCTAAGGGGTTCGACTACGAGCAGTACTTC

clone_size: once
v_call: TRBV7-9
d_call: TRBD1
cdr3_length: 14
j_call: TRBJ2-7
cdr3_aa: CASSSTGGRYEQYF
cdr3_nt: TGTGCCAGCAGCAGTACAGGGGGTCGCTACGAGCAGTACTTC

clone_size: .
v_call: TRBV6-5
d_call: .
cdr3_length: 15
j_call: TRBJ2-3
cdr3_aa: CASSYLGQITDTQYF
cdr3_nt: TGTGCCAGCAGTTACTTAGGACAGATCACAGATACGCAGTATTTT